The 26 T cell receptor beta chains reported below all come from one sample, sequenced in a study of blood T cell repertoires in COVID-19. Measured with immunoSEQ multiplex PCR; TCRdb has only the in-frame clones, and not every one. The sample has approximately 20,000 clones, 86% seen once. The material sequenced was peripheral blood. These receptors were obtained from a man between 65 and 85 years old with acute or convalescent COVID-19.

The DNA of the CDR3 is TGTGCCAGCAGCCGGACAGGGACGACCGGGGAGCTGTTTTTT. This encodes CASSRTGTTGELFF. J is TRBJ2-2 and V is TRBV6-4; 8 bases are shared with TRBD1. V shed 6 bases and J 5 bases; nucleotides not matched to a gene: 5. Germline-derived CDR1 and CDR2 are MRHNA and SNTAGT. This CDR3 region has 14 residues.

This sequence joins TRBV15 and TRBJ2-1; possibly TRBD1 for D (5 bases). The CDR3 is made up of 15 amino acids. Between the trimmed V and J ends, which lost 8 bases and 9 bases, there was a span of 23 bases. Germline CDR1 reads LNHNV; CDR2 reads YYDKDF (reference sequence). CDR3 in DNA: TGTGCCACCGCCCCGGATTGGAGTAGAAGGGGTGAGCAGTTCTTC. Protein: CATAPDWSRRGEQFF.

This clone was seen just once. The chain recombines TRBV19 with TRBJ1-2; 8 bases are shared with TRBD1. CDR3 length equals 13 residues. V shed 6 bases and J 7 bases; nucleotides not matched to a gene: 7. In germline, CDR1 is LNHDA, CDR2 SQIVND (reference sequence). This CDR3 reads CASRQGEYAGYTF. The CDR3 coding sequence is TGTGCCAGTAGACAGGGGGAGTACGCTGGCTACACCTTC. Based on the CDR3 plus reference TRBV19 and TRBJ1-2, the full variable domain is DGGITQSPKYLFRKEGQNVTLSCEQNLNHDAMYWYRQDPGQGLRLIYYSQIVNDFQKGDIAEGYSVSREKKESFPLTVTSAQKNPTAFYLCASRQGEYAGYTFGSGTRLTVV.

The chain has TRBV12-3 or TRBV12-4 and TRBJ2-7; D may be TRBD1 (6 bases). The CDR3 sequence is 12 residues long. The V end lost 6 bases, the J end lost 3 bases, and 9 bases lay between the germline ends. The CDR3 DNA sequence: TGTGCCAGCAGCGGACAGTTCTACGAGCAGTACTTC. Translation: CASSGQFYEQYF.

The gene calls are TRBV6-5 and TRBJ1-1, with TRBD1 matching over 7 bases. The CDR3 spans 14 residues. Germline V gives CDR1 MNHEY, CDR2 SVGAGI. Trimming cost V 4 bases and J 4 bases; bases outside gene matches: 6. CDR3 bases: TGTGCCAGCAGTTCGACAGGGACCCTCACTGAAGCTTTCTTT. This encodes CASSSTGTLTEAFF.

This clone was observed a single time. V usage is TRBV3-1 (or the pseudogene TRBV3-2) and J usage is TRBJ2-1; D possibly corresponds to TRBD2 (5 bases). V dropped 1 base and J dropped 14 bases, with 12 bases sitting between them. Germline V lookup: CDR1 LGHDT, CDR2 YNNKEL (reference sequence). This CDR3 spans 12 amino acids. The CDR3 loop reads CASSQGPLVEFF. The CDR3 DNA reads TGTGCCAGCAGCCAAGGACCACTAGTCGAGTTCTTC.

The chain couples TRBV9 to TRBJ1-3; D unclear. The V gene's germline CDR1 is SGDLS and CDR2 YYNGEE. The CDR3 has 15 amino acids. V was shortened by 0 bases and J by 6 bases, with 13 bases between the two germline ends. The DNA of the CDR3 is TGTGCCAGCAGCGTAGCGGCCAGGCTGGTAAACACCATATATTTT. Amino acid sequence: CASSVAARLVNTIYF.

This clone appeared a single time. The gene calls are TRBV13 and TRBJ1-2, with D hard to call. CDR1 and CDR2 from the germline V gene are PRHDT and FYEKMQ (reference sequence). The CDR3 has 15 residues. Deletions cut 0 bases from V and 1 base from J, with 9 bases between. CDR3 nucleotides: TGTGCCAGCAGCTTAGGTCGCGGCAATAACTATGGCTACACCTTC. Translation: CASSLGRGNNYGYTF.

CDR3 bases: TGTGCCAGCGAAAAGGGGGCGTCTGGACAGCCCCAGCATTTT. Its translation: CASEKGASGQPQHF. The rearrangement links TRBV28 to TRBJ1-5; the match to TRBD1 covers 7 bases. CDR1 and CDR2 (germline): MDHEN, SYDVKM. Losses at the gene ends were 8 bases for V and 7 bases for J; bases not matched to a gene: 11. The CDR3 runs to 14 residues.

This chain uses TRBV6-4 with TRBJ1-1; weak D call: TRBD1 (5 bases). Germline assignment: CDR1 MRHNA and CDR2 SNTAGT. V gave up 6 bases and J gave up 1 base, with 9 bases separating them. The length of the CDR3 is 13 residues. The CDR3 loop reads CASRKQENTEAFF. CDR3 sequence (DNA): TGTGCCAGCAGAAAACAGGAGAACACTGAAGCTTTCTTT.

The chain uses TRBV7-9 and TRBJ2-1; the D gene is possibly TRBD1 (5 bases). Germline-derived CDR1 and CDR2 are SEHNR and FQNEAQ (reference sequence). V was clipped by 5 bases and J by 0 bases, with 17 bases between them. The CDR3 is 17 amino acids. The CDR3 sequence is CASSPDRGGSSYNEQFF. CDR3 nucleotides: TGTGCCAGCAGCCCCGATAGGGGCGGTAGCTCCTACAATGAGCAGTTCTTC.

The rearrangement links TRBV5-1 to TRBJ2-5, with 7 positions matching TRBD2. This CDR3 is built from 14 residues. Germline CDR1 and CDR2: SGHRS and YFSETQ. V was pared by 1 base and J by 5 bases, with 5 bases of the junction left unmatched. CDR3 DNA sequence: TGCGCCAGCAGCTTGATGGGGGGAGGGGAGACCCAGTACTTC. Amino acid sequence: CASSLMGGGETQYF.

This clone showed up just once. The rearrangement joins TRBV5-5 to TRBJ2-5; 8 bases fit TRBD2. V trimming: 4 bases; J trimming: 0 bases; junction bases outside the gene matches: 5. The CDR3 totals 15 residues. The V gene's germline CDR1 is SGHKS and CDR2 YYEKEE (reference sequence). The CDR3 here is CASSVSGTNQETQYF. The CDR3 region has the DNA TGTGCCAGCAGCGTTAGCGGGACCAACCAAGAGACCCAGTACTTC.

The chain carries TRBV10-3 and TRBJ1-2, with D uncertain. Germline V lookup: CDR1 ENHRY, CDR2 SYGVKD. Trimming left V 4 bases short and J 8 bases short, with 14 bases between. The CDR3 runs 13 residues. The CDR3 is CAISGGRAEGYTF. The CDR3 DNA reads TGTGCCATCAGTGGTGGCAGAGCGGAAGGCTACACCTTC.

The V gene is TRBV6-6, the J gene TRBJ1-2; 7 nucleotides line up with TRBD1. The CDR3 length is 15 residues. V was clipped by 2 bases and J by 8 bases; unmatched bases: 11. The V gene's germline CDR1 is MNHNY and CDR2 SVGAGI (reference sequence). The CDR3 protein is CASSYPGQSRSGYTF. For the CDR3, the DNA is TGTGCCAGCAGTTACCCGGGACAGTCGAGGAGCGGCTACACCTTC.

V gene TRBV28 combines with J gene TRBJ1-3, with 9 bases aligning to TRBD1. The ends lost 3 bases at V and 6 bases at J; junction bases unmatched: 12. Looked up from germline, CDR1 is MDHEN and CDR2 is SYDVKM. This CDR3 is 17 amino acids long. CDR3 bases: TGTGCCAGCAGTTTTGCCTGGACAGGGGCGAACAAAAACACCATATATTTT. Translated, it gives CASSFAWTGANKNTIYF. Full variable domain (remainder filled in from reference TRBV28 and TRBJ1-3): DVKVTQSSRYLVKRTGEKVFLECVQDMDHENMFWYRQDPGLGLRLIYFSYDVKMKEKGDIPEGYSVSREKKERFSLILESASTNQTSMYLCASSFAWTGANKNTIYFGEGSWLTVV.

Worth noting for this clone: The junction and the germline gene differ at one end; a read error may be behind it. V usage is TRBV6-1 and J usage is TRBJ1-4, with D uncertain. CDR1 and CDR2 (germline): MNHNS, SASEGT. The CDR3 loop spans 14 amino acids. CDR3 DNA: TGTGCCAGCAGCGAAGCGGGCCGTAATGAAAAACTGTTTTTT. It codes for CASSEAGRNEKLFF.

This rearrangement joins TRBV7-2 to TRBJ2-4; no clear D. The CDR3 covers 14 residues. With 2 bases removed from V and 9 bases from J, the gap between germline ends came to 14 bases. Germline values: CDR1 SGHTA, CDR2 FQGNSA. DNA for the CDR3: TGTGCCAGCAGCTTATTAGCCTTGTCTGGCATTCAGTACTTC. Translating gives CASSLLALSGIQYF.

This chain connects TRBV27 to TRBJ1-1; 10 nucleotides match TRBD1. The V gene end was trimmed by 7 bases and the J gene end by 1 base; junction bases not matched to a gene: 3. This CDR3 region has 14 residues. Germline CDR1 MNHEY, CDR2 SMNVEV (reference sequence). The CDR3 here is CASTDRGPNTEAFF. The CDR3 DNA is TGTGCCAGCACCGACAGGGGGCCGAACACTGAAGCTTTCTTT.

The gene calls are TRBV18 and TRBJ2-2; 7 positions agree with TRBD1. Germline V gene lookup returns CDR1 KGHSH and CDR2 LQKENI. This CDR3 comprises 16 residues. Losses at the gene ends were 0 bases for V and 3 bases for J; bases not matched to a gene: 4. This chain's CDR3 is CASSPPTGEYTGELFF. The CDR3 region has the DNA TGTGCCAGCTCACCACCTACAGGGGAATACACCGGGGAGCTGTTTTTT.

V and J are TRBV11-3 and TRBJ1-1; D is unclear. Germline V gene data show CDR1 as SGHNT and CDR2 as YENEEA. The CDR3 length is 12 residues. V shed 5 bases and J shed 6 bases, with 10 bases lying between them. The CDR3 protein is CASSQRGAEAFF. Written as DNA, the CDR3 is TGTGCCAGCAGCCAGCGGGGAGCTGAAGCTTTCTTT.

The chain employs TRBV5-1 and TRBJ1-3, with 7 nucleotides matching TRBD1. V lost 4 bases to trimming and J lost 0 bases; unmatched junction nucleotides: 4. The CDR3 sequence is 15 residues long. Looked up from germline, CDR1 is SGHRS and CDR2 is YFSETQ. CDR3 nucleotides: TGCGCCAGCAGCAGGGGGACAGTCTCTGGAAACACCATATATTTT. Amino acid sequence: CASSRGTVSGNTIYF. Complete variable domain (other parts from reference TRBV5-1 and TRBJ1-3): KAGVTQTPRYLIKTRGQQVTLSCSPISGHRSVSWYQQTPGQGLQFLFEYFSETQRNKGNFPGRFSGRQFSNSRSEMNVSTLELGDSALYLCASSRGTVSGNTIYFGEGSWLTVV.

This clone turned up a few times. This chain links TRBV27 with TRBJ1-5; the D gene is possibly TRBD1 (5 bases). Germline CDR1 reads MNHEY; CDR2 reads SMNVEV (reference sequence). The CDR3 sequence is 15 residues long. V was clipped by 4 bases and J by 8 bases, with 18 bases between them. The CDR3 loop is CASSSKLGGEEPQHF. The CDR3 DNA is TGTGCCAGCAGTTCCAAACTGGGGGGGGAAGAGCCCCAGCATTTT.

V and J are TRBV7-2 and TRBJ2-3, with D perhaps TRBD2 (6 bases). The CDR3 contains 14 residues. The germline CDR1 and CDR2 sequences are SGHTA and FQGNSA. Deletions cut 3 bases from V and 3 bases from J, with 10 bases between. In DNA, the CDR3 is TGTGCCAGCAGCTTGGGACTTGAGACAGATACGCAGTATTTT. It encodes CASSLGLETDTQYF.

The CDR3 DNA reads as TGTGCCAGCAGCTCTCGCCATATACAGGGGGCGAATGGCTACACCTTC. As protein: CASSSRHIQGANGYTF. V usage is TRBV5-4 and J usage is TRBJ1-2; TRBD1 matches 9 bases. This CDR3 contains 16 residues. The V gene's germline CDR1 is SGHNT and CDR2 YYREEE (reference sequence). V was pared by 3 bases and J by 6 bases, with 12 bases of the junction left unmatched.

The rearrangement uses TRBV7-3 and TRBJ2-1; 9 bases are a match to TRBD2. V dropped 0 bases and J dropped 1; count of bases not matched to a gene: 7. Germline loops: CDR1 SGHTA, CDR2 FQGTGA. This CDR3 is built from 18 residues. The CDR3 is CASSLTAAGGPSYNEQFF. The CDR3 DNA reads as TGTGCCAGCAGCTTAACGGCGGCGGGAGGGCCGTCCTACAATGAGCAGTTCTTC.